This T cell receptor beta chain was captured by sequencing in a study of somatic mutations in cytotoxic T cells in rheumatoid arthritis. Whole-study context: T-cell populations stained with V beta antibodies were in some cases flow-sorted at nearly 100% purity, including V beta1+ cells that were sequenced for TCRB. Study observations and caveats: Multiple comparisons were not accounted for in the slight TRBV07 underrepresentation seen in rheumatoid arthritis patients. An increase in CD8+ clonality with age was seen in rheumatoid arthritis patients but not in healthy controls.

For this clone: What it binds is not known.

CDR1 and CDR2 from the germline V gene are MGHDK and SYGVNS. This CDR3 comprises 14 residues. The V and J ends lost 3 bases and 7 bases respectively, with 12 bases between them. Profiled with immunoSEQ multiplex PCR; TCRdb holds only in-frame clones, not every one. The sample records some 7,400 clones, roughly nine tenths being singletons. Sequenced: CD8+ T cells sorted from blood. The chain is built from TRBV25-1 and TRBJ1-4, with D possibly TRBD1 on 5 matching bases. The sequence derives from a woman in her 70s with rheumatoid arthritis. CDR3 sequence (DNA): TGTGCCAGCAGTGACAGGGAGGGCTTTGAAAAACTGTTTTTT. Its protein is CASSDREGFEKLFF.